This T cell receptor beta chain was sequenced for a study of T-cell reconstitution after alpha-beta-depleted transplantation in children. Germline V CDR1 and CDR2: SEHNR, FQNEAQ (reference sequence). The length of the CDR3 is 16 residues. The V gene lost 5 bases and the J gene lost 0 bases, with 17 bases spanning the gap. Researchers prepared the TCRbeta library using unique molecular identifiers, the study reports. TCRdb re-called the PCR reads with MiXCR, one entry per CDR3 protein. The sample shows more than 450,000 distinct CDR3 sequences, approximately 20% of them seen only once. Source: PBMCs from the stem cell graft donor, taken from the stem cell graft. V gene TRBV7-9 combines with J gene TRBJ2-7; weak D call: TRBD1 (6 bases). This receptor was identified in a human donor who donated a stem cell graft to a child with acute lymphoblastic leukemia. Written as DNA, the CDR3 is TGTGCCAGCAGCCTGGGGGCCGGAGGAAGCTCCTACGAGCAGTACTTC. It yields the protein CASSLGAGGSSYEQYF.